Following are 29 T cell receptor beta chains from one sample sequenced in a study of T cell changes during pregnancy in multiple sclerosis. Some clones are missing from TCRdb's copy, which holds only in-frame ones; the method was immunoSEQ multiplex PCR. The sample holds 25,000 to 30,000 clones; around nine tenths are singletons and the top ten take 0.6% to 0.9%. The source was CD4+ T cells from peripheral blood mononuclear cells, collected in the first trimester of pregnancy. The origin of the receptors is a female donor with multiple sclerosis, enrolled in a pregnancy study.

The V call is TRBV5-6, the J call TRBJ2-1; 7 bases fit TRBD1. Per the germline V gene, CDR1 is SGHDT and CDR2 is YYEEEE. J gave up 4 bases and V 2 bases, and 3 bases lay outside the gene matches. CDR3 size: 14 residues. CDR3 region: CASSFGTVYNEQFF. The DNA of the CDR3 is TGTGCCAGCAGCTTCGGGACAGTTTACAATGAGCAGTTCTTC.

CDR3 nucleotide sequence: TGTGCCAGCAGCGAATCCGGGGGTGGGTACTTC. The encoded protein is CASSESGGGYF. The chain joins TRBV7-9 to TRBJ2-7; maybe TRBD2 (6 bases). V was shortened by 5 bases and J by 12 bases, with 14 bases between the two germline ends. Germline V CDR1 and CDR2: SEHNR, FQNEAQ (reference sequence). The CDR3 has 11 amino acids.

V gene TRBV29-1 combines with J gene TRBJ2-3; 7 bases are shared with TRBD2. CDR1 and CDR2 from the germline V gene are SQVTM and ANQGSEA. The CDR3 spans 17 residues. The trim removed 8 bases at V and 0 bases at J, leaving 17 bases unmatched. The CDR3 nucleotides are TGCAGCTCAAGGAGGATAGCGGGCGCGACTAGCACAGATACGCAGTATTTT. Translated, it gives CSSRRIAGATSTDTQYF.

The gene calls are TRBV6-5 and TRBJ1-5, with D perhaps matching TRBD1 (5 bases). Germline loops: CDR1 MNHEY, CDR2 SVGAGI. There are 14 residues in the CDR3. V dropped 0 bases and J dropped 9 bases, with 12 bases sitting between them. The CDR3, as DNA: TGTGCCAGCAGTTACTCCCGGGGGTTGGGGCCCCAGCATTTT. This codes for CASSYSRGLGPQHF.

The V gene is TRBV25-1, the J gene TRBJ1-2; D unresolved. This CDR3 contains 12 residues. Trimming shortened V by 5 bases and J by 4 bases, and 8 bases separated the two germline ends. The germline gives CDR1 MGHDK, CDR2 SYGVNS. In nucleotides, the CDR3 is TGTGCCAGCAGTCCAGGAGGCTATGGCTACACCTTC. Translation: CASSPGGYGYTF.

The chain joins TRBV9 to TRBJ1-3; D is unresolved. V was pared by 4 bases and J by 4 bases, with 18 bases between. The length of the CDR3 is 16 residues. Germline CDR1 SGDLS, CDR2 YYNGEE. The CDR3 DNA reads TGTGCCAGCAGCCCATACCTCAGAAGTTCGGGAAACACCATATATTTT. Amino acids: CASSPYLRSSGNTIYF. Supplemented by reference TRBV9 and TRBJ1-3, the full variable domain reads DSGVTQTPKHLITATGQRVTLRCSPRSGDLSVYWYQQSLDQGLQFLIQYYNGEERAKGNILERFSAQQFPDLHSELNLSSLELGDSALYFCASSPYLRSSGNTIYFGEGSWLTVV.

V is TRBV10-3 and J is TRBJ1-5, with 7 positions matching TRBD1. The CDR3 has 15 residues. Germline trimming cut 5 bases from V and 0 bases from J; bases unmatched to any gene: 4. Germline CDR1 ENHRY, CDR2 SYGVKD. CDR3 in amino acids: CAISPTGTSNQPQHF. DNA for the CDR3: TGTGCCATCAGTCCGACAGGGACTAGCAATCAGCCCCAGCATTTT.

This clone was seen just once. The chain carries TRBV14 and TRBJ1-1, with TRBD1 as a possible D gene (6 bases). V was trimmed by 4 bases and J by 1 base, leaving 7 bases between them. The CDR3 sequence is 13 residues long. Germline lookup yields CDR1 SGHDN and CDR2 FVKESK. CDR3 DNA: TGTGCCAGCAGCCTACAGGGGAACACTGAAGCTTTCTTT. Translated, it gives CASSLQGNTEAFF.

V is TRBV19 and J is TRBJ2-5; the D gene is possibly TRBD2 (6 bases). The CDR3 is made up of 15 amino acids. V was trimmed by 3 bases and J by 7 bases, leaving 18 bases between them. Germline loops: CDR1 LNHDA, CDR2 SQIVND (reference sequence). The CDR3 DNA reads as TGTGCCAGTAGTATCGGCGGGGTCCACCGAGGGACCCAGTACTTC. It codes for CASSIGGVHRGTQYF.

In this sample, this clone turned up a few times. This CDR3 reads CAISGVTGGQETQYF. CDR3 nucleotides: TGTGCCATCAGTGGGGTAACAGGGGGCCAAGAGACCCAGTACTTC. This chain connects TRBV10-3 to TRBJ2-5; TRBD1 matches 8 bases. Germline CDR1 is ENHRY and CDR2 is SYGVKD. With V trimmed by 4 bases and J by 1 base, 5 bases remained unmatched. CDR3 length: 15 amino acids.

The chain uses TRBV9 and TRBJ1-2, with 9 bases identical to TRBD1. With 4 bases clipped from V and 4 bases from J, the junction kept 8 bases outside the gene matches. CDR3 length equals 15 residues. Germline CDR1 SGDLS, CDR2 YYNGEE. As DNA, the CDR3 is TGTGCCAGCAGCTCAAAGGACAGGGGTCTCTATGGCTACACCTTC. It yields the protein CASSSKDRGLYGYTF.

This chain links TRBV7-9 with TRBJ1-1, with 7 bases that match TRBD1. The V gene end was trimmed by 4 bases and the J gene end by 8 bases; junction bases not matched to a gene: 10. Per the germline V gene, CDR1 is SEHNR and CDR2 is FQNEAQ (reference sequence). The CDR3 is 14 amino acids. For the CDR3, the DNA is TGTGCCAGCAGCTCGATAATCCGGGACAGCGAAGCTTTCTTT. Translating it yields CASSSIIRDSEAFF.

The genes are TRBV15 and TRBJ1-1; D remains ambiguous. This CDR3 contains 12 residues. Deletions cut 4 bases from V and 8 bases from J, with 11 bases between. Germline lookup yields CDR1 LNHNV and CDR2 YYDKDF (reference sequence). The CDR3, as DNA: TGTGCCACCAGCATCCGGGGTGCAGAAGCTTTCTTT. It translates to CATSIRGAEAFF.

The rearrangement links TRBV6-6 to TRBJ1-3; D call uncertain. Germline V gives CDR1 MNHNY, CDR2 SVGAGI (reference sequence). Trimming stripped 6 bases from V and 0 bases from J, with 9 bases between. CDR3 length equals 14 residues. CDR3 in amino acids: CASRGGSSGNTIYF. CDR3 sequence (DNA): TGTGCCAGCAGGGGAGGTTCCTCTGGAAACACCATATATTTT.

The V gene is TRBV29-1, the J gene TRBJ2-5; 9 positions match TRBD2. CDR1 and CDR2 from the germline V gene are SQVTM and ANQGSEA. The CDR3 spans 14 residues. The V and J ends lost 4 bases and 2 bases, in that order; junction bases with no gene match: 5. The DNA of the CDR3 is TGCAGCGTTGGGACAGCGGGGGGTCAAGAGACCCAGTACTTC. Translation gives CSVGTAGGQETQYF.

V is TRBV7-9 and J is TRBJ1-4; unclear D gene. Germline V CDR1 and CDR2: SEHNR, FQNEAQ (reference sequence). Trimming shortened V by 5 bases and J by 4 bases, and 8 bases separated the two germline ends. CDR3 length: 13 amino acids. The CDR3 loop is CASSPGGNEKLFF. CDR3 bases: TGTGCCAGCAGCCCCGGCGGTAATGAAAAACTGTTTTTT.

The count of this clone is one. This chain connects TRBV28 to TRBJ1-2, with TRBD1 matching 7 bases. J was trimmed by 13 bases and V by 3 bases; bases with no gene match: 11. Germline lookup yields CDR1 MDHEN and CDR2 SYDVKM. The CDR3 consists of 13 residues. CDR3 residues: CASSLTTTGETTF. In DNA, the CDR3 is TGTGCCAGCAGTTTGACCACTACAGGGGAAACCACCTTC.

The chain uses TRBV5-1 and TRBJ2-2; 10 bases fit TRBD1. This CDR3 spans 15 amino acids. Trimming removed 4 bases from V and 8 bases from J; junction bases left unmatched: 8. Germline values: CDR1 SGHRS, CDR2 YFSETQ. CDR3 sequence: CASSSTGTGVGELFF. In nucleotides, the CDR3 is TGCGCCAGCAGCAGTACCGGGACAGGGGTTGGGGAGCTGTTTTTT.

The rearrangement uses TRBV5-1 and TRBJ2-3; 9 nucleotides agree with TRBD2. Looked up from germline, CDR1 is SGHRS and CDR2 is YFSETQ. The ends lost 2 bases at V and 2 bases at J; junction bases unmatched: 12. The CDR3 extends over 18 amino acids. For the CDR3, the DNA is TGCGCCAGCAGCTTAATAGGTGGAGCGGGGGGCGCCACAGATACGCAGTATTTT. It yields the protein CASSLIGGAGGATDTQYF.

This chain connects TRBV2 to TRBJ2-7; the match to TRBD2 covers 9 bases. There are 11 residues in the CDR3. The V segment lost 5 bases and the J segment 9 bases; nucleotides outside the gene matches: 2. Germline values: CDR1 SNHLY, CDR2 FYNNEI. For the CDR3, the DNA is TGTGCCAGCAGTCTGACTAGCGGGCAGTACTTC. Protein: CASSLTSGQYF.

The CDR3 sequence is CASSIDPGQGRDEQYF. CDR3 DNA sequence: TGTGCCAGTAGTATAGATCCGGGACAGGGTCGGGACGAGCAGTACTTC. The rearrangement uses TRBV19 and TRBJ2-7; 9 bases are shared with TRBD1. Germline values: CDR1 LNHDA, CDR2 SQIVND (reference sequence). After removal of 0 bases from V and 5 bases from J, the junction contained 8 bases not matched to a gene. The CDR3 consists of 16 residues.

The rearrangement links TRBV30 to TRBJ1-4, with 7 bases that match TRBD1. Germline CDR1 GTSNPN, CDR2 SVGIG (reference sequence). The CDR3 length is 14 residues. The V segment lost 0 bases and the J segment 6 bases; nucleotides outside the gene matches: 4. In nucleotides, the CDR3 is TGTGCCTGGAGTGTAAAGGGACAGCATGAAAAACTGTTTTTT. It translates to CAWSVKGQHEKLFF.

The V call is TRBV18, the J call TRBJ2-2; 7 nucleotides line up with TRBD1. The trim removed 2 bases at V and 3 bases at J, leaving 0 bases unmatched. The CDR3 covers 14 residues. The germline V gene has CDR1 KGHSH and CDR2 LQKENI. CDR3 DNA: TGTGCCAGCTCACCAGGACAGGACACCGGGGAGCTGTTTTTT. Encoded protein: CASSPGQDTGELFF.

The rearrangement uses TRBV10-1 and TRBJ1-3; D gene unclear. In germline, CDR1 is WNHNN, CDR2 SYGVQD (reference sequence). V shed 6 bases and J shed 4 bases, with 16 bases lying between them. CDR3 length: 15 residues. CDR3 amino acids: CASRGSVLSGNTIYF. The DNA for the CDR3 is TGCGCCAGCAGGGGCTCCGTACTGTCGGGAAACACCATATATTTT.

This rearrangement joins TRBV19 to TRBJ1-2; D remains ambiguous. Looked up from germline, CDR1 is LNHDA and CDR2 is SQIVND (reference sequence). The CDR3 has 15 residues. Trimming left V 7 bases short and J 0 bases short, with 15 bases between. The CDR3 nucleotides are TGTGCCAGTAACATCGCGGCAGCTCCTAACTATGGCTACACCTTC. Residues: CASNIAAAPNYGYTF.

The chain links TRBV5-1 to TRBJ2-7; D is perhaps TRBD1 (6 bases). The CDR3 consists of 13 residues. Trimming left V 0 bases short and J 2 bases short, with 6 bases between. Germline V CDR1 and CDR2: SGHRS, YFSETQ. In DNA, the CDR3 is TGCGCCAGCAGCTTGGGGGGGCCCTACGAGCAGTACTTC. It translates to CASSLGGPYEQYF.

The chain employs TRBV5-4 and TRBJ2-1, with D perhaps matching TRBD1 (6 bases). The V end lost 3 bases, the J end lost 3 bases, and 13 bases lay between the germline ends. Germline V CDR1 and CDR2: SGHNT, YYREEE (reference sequence). This CDR3 has 15 residues. CDR3 protein: CASSSLQQGYNEQFF. DNA of the CDR3: TGTGCCAGCAGCTCCCTTCAACAGGGCTACAATGAGCAGTTCTTC.

This chain connects TRBV4-1 to TRBJ2-3; 7 positions agree with TRBD2. This CDR3 has 16 amino acids. Losses at the gene ends were 1 base for V and 7 bases for J; bases not matched to a gene: 11. CDR1 is MGHRA, CDR2 YSYEKL, per germline. CDR3 protein: CASSQASSGDGNTQYF. CDR3 sequence (DNA): TGCGCCAGCAGCCAAGCGTCCAGCGGGGATGGGAATACGCAGTATTTT.

This sequence joins TRBV7-2 and TRBJ2-3; 8 bases map to TRBD2. The J segment lost 2 bases and the V segment lost 6 bases, leaving 7 bases of the junction unmatched. The CDR3 is made up of 15 amino acids. Germline loops: CDR1 SGHTA, CDR2 FQGNSA. The CDR3 loop reads CASSFIAGITDTQYF. CDR3 sequence (DNA): TGTGCCAGCAGTTTTATAGCGGGGATCACAGATACGCAGTATTTT.